Listed below are T cell receptor beta chains from one sample, sequenced in a study of blood T cell repertoires in COVID-19. Using immunoSEQ multiplex PCR, the repertoire was profiled, and TCRdb retains in-frame clones only, with some absent. Of around 220,000 clones listed, 80% are singletons. Source material: PBMCs or T cells enriched from blood (not recorded which). The receptors originated from a woman in her forties with acute COVID-19. CDR3s include the opening cysteine and the closing phenylalanine or tryptophan. The D gene is left open where the match is weak. Clone size is given for some rows only: seen once, a few or many times, or a class if the clone is expanded.

d_call,clone_size,v_call,j_call,cdr3_nt,cdr3_aa
-,-,TRBV7-2,TRBJ1-1,TGTGCCAGCGCTCCCCAGGCGGGCTTCGAAGCTTTCTTT,CASAPQAGFEAFF
-,-,TRBV20-1,TRBJ1-2,TGCAGTGCGCCGCAGGGGAGTGGCTACACCTTC,CSAPQGSGYTF
-,few,TRBV19,TRBJ1-6,TGTGCCAGTTCCCACCAGGATAATTCACCCCTCCACTTT,CASSHQDNSPLHF
-,-,TRBV10-3,TRBJ1-5,TGTGCCATCAGTGACGACGGGGGGAGAGATCAGCCCCAGCATTTT,CAISDDGGRDQPQHF
TRBD1,-,TRBV28,TRBJ1-1,TGTGCCAGCAGTAAACCAGGGGGCAGCTTCACTGAAGCTTTCTTT,CASSKPGGSFTEAFF
-,-,TRBV6-4,TRBJ1-6,TGTGCCAGCAGTGAGGGGACAAGGTCTTCACCCCTCCACTTT,CASSEGTRSSPLHF
-,-,TRBV7-2,TRBJ2-6,TGTGCCAGCAGCCCACAGGTCCAATCTGGGGCCAACGTCCTGACTTTC,CASSPQVQSGANVLTF
TRBD2,-,TRBV6-6,TRBJ2-7,TGTGCCAGCAGTTACCTAGCGGGAGGCGAGCAGTACTTC,CASSYLAGGEQYF
-,-,TRBV7-3,TRBJ2-5,TGTGCCAGCAGCTTAGGGCAGACCCTCCAAGAGACCCAGTACTTC,CASSLGQTLQETQYF
TRBD1,-,TRBV28,TRBJ2-7,TGTGCCAGCAGTCTGCCTCAGGGGGCCGACGAGCAGTACTTC,CASSLPQGADEQYF
TRBD1,-,TRBV10-1,TRBJ2-7,TGCGCCAGCAGTGACGGGACAGAGCTATACGAGCAGTACTTC,CASSDGTELYEQYF
-,-,TRBV7-9,TRBJ1-1,TGTGCCAGCAGGACCTCCGGAGGGGACACTGAAGCTTTCTTT,CASRTSGGDTEAFF
TRBD1,-,TRBV3-1/TRBV3-2,TRBJ1-1,TGTGCCAGCAGCCAAGATGGGCAGGGGGACACTGAAGCTTTCTTT,CASSQDGQGDTEAFF
TRBD2,-,TRBV7-3,TRBJ2-3,TGTGCCAGCAGCATTCTAGCGGGGGGCCCAGATACGCAGTATTTT,CASSILAGGPDTQYF
-,few,TRBV7-2,TRBJ2-6,TGTGCCAACGTAGGGCAGGGTCGGCGGGCCAACGTCCTGACTTTC,CANVGQGRRANVLTF
-,-,TRBV30,TRBJ1-3,TGTGCCTGCTCATCGGGGGACTCTGGAAACACCATATATTTT,CACSSGDSGNTIYF
-,-,TRBV6-6,TRBJ2-5,TGTGCCAGCAGGCCACTAGCCAACCAAGAGACCCAGTACTTC,CASRPLANQETQYF
-,-,TRBV7-8,TRBJ2-7,TGTGCCAGCAGCCCCCGCGAGCAGTACTTC,CASSPREQYF
TRBD2,-,TRBV6-5,TRBJ2-7,TGTGCCAGCAGTCCCGGGACTAGCGGGAGTTACGAGCAGTACTTC,CASSPGTSGSYEQYF
TRBD1,few,TRBV5-1,TRBJ2-1,TGCGCCAGCAGCGGAACAGGGGCCTACAATGAGCAGTTCTTC,CASSGTGAYNEQFF
-,-,TRBV7-7,TRBJ2-2,TGTGCTAGCAGCCGGGGATACACCGGGGAGCTGTTTTTT,CASSRGYTGELFF
-,-,TRBV19,TRBJ1-5,TGTGCCAGTACCGACACTTATAGCAATCAGCCCCAGCATTTT,CASTDTYSNQPQHF
TRBD2,once,TRBV6-5,TRBJ2-3,TGTGCCAGCAGTTACTCCGGGGGGAACACAGATACGCAGTATTTT,CASSYSGGNTDTQYF
-,-,TRBV19,TRBJ2-4,TGTGCCAGTAGTCCCTATCAGGGTCTCAAATCAAACATTCAGTACTTC,CASSPYQGLKSNIQYF
-,-,TRBV11-2,TRBJ2-1,TGTGCCAGCAGCTTTAGTTACTACAATGAGCAGTTCTTC,CASSFSYYNEQFF
-,-,TRBV4-1,TRBJ1-1,TGCGCCAGCAGCCGAGGGACTGCCGGTACGACTGAAGCTTTCTTT,CASSRGTAGTTEAFF
-,-,TRBV13,TRBJ1-1,TGTGCCAGCAGCTCGTCCCGGGGGGGAGTCAAAACTGAAGCTTTCTTT,CASSSSRGGVKTEAFF
-,-,TRBV28,TRBJ2-7,TGTGCCAGCAGTTCTACGGTCCGGGGTCCCTTCTACGAGCAGTACTTC,CASSSTVRGPFYEQYF
-,few,TRBV28,TRBJ1-4,TGTGCCAGCAGTGAGCTGACAGCGACCAAAGAAAAACTGTTTTTT,CASSELTATKEKLFF
TRBD1,-,TRBV7-2,TRBJ2-7,TGTGCCAGCAGCCAACAGACAGGGAGCTCCTACGAGCAGTACTTC,CASSQQTGSSYEQYF
-,-,TRBV11-2,TRBJ1-6,TGTGCCAGCAGCCTTTCGGCCGTAGCGGCAAATTCACCCCTCCACTTT,CASSLSAVAANSPLHF
TRBD1,-,TRBV24-1,TRBJ2-7,TGTGCCACCAGTGGAGTACCGGGACAGGGAGCCTCCGAGCAGTACTTC,CATSGVPGQGASEQYF
TRBD2,-,TRBV19,TRBJ2-5,TGTGCCAGTAGCTTAGGGGGACTAGCGGGATTACAAGAGACCCAGTACTTC,CASSLGGLAGLQETQYF
-,-,TRBV15,TRBJ2-7,TGTGCCACCAGCAGAGAAACCGGGAGTTCCTACGAGCAGTACTTC,CATSRETGSSYEQYF
-,-,TRBV28,TRBJ1-1,TGTGCCAGCAGTTTATTTGCCGCAGGGCGGAACACTGAAGCTTTCTTT,CASSLFAAGRNTEAFF
-,-,TRBV11-3,TRBJ2-3,TGTGCCAGCAGCCCGGGGGACTCTAGCACAGATACGCAGTATTTT,CASSPGDSSTDTQYF
-,-,TRBV5-6,TRBJ2-1,TGTGCCAGCAGCTTGGAGACTACTACCTACTCCTACAATGAGCAGTTCTTC,CASSLETTTYSYNEQFF
-,-,TRBV5-1,TRBJ2-5,TGCGCCAGCAGGTTTCGGGGGCAAGAGACCCAGTACTTC,CASRFRGQETQYF
TRBD1,-,TRBV5-6,TRBJ1-5,TGTGCCAGCAGCTTGATGGTTGTAGGGGGCGGTAATCAGCCCCAGCATTTT,CASSLMVVGGGNQPQHF
-,-,TRBV14,TRBJ2-2,TGTGCCAGCAGCCAGGGACTCAGCACCGGGGAGCTGTTTTTT,CASSQGLSTGELFF
-,few,TRBV4-3,TRBJ1-6,TGCGCCAGCAGCCCCAACAGGGTTCTAAATTCACCCCTCCACTTT,CASSPNRVLNSPLHF
TRBD1,-,TRBV5-1,TRBJ2-3,TGCGCCAGCAGCCGACAAAACAGGGGAGGCACAGATACGCAGTATTTT,CASSRQNRGGTDTQYF
TRBD2,-,TRBV29-1,TRBJ2-2,TGCAGCGTCGTGAGCGGGAGCCTTACCGGGGAGCTGTTTTTT,CSVVSGSLTGELFF
TRBD1,-,TRBV28,TRBJ1-1,TGTGCCAGCAGCCAACCCGCGGACAGGGGAGAAGCTTTCTTT,CASSQPADRGEAFF
-,-,TRBV28,TRBJ2-5,TGTGCCAGCAATGCGGCTCAGCAAGAGACCCAGTACTTC,CASNAAQQETQYF
-,-,TRBV4-2,TRBJ2-5,TGTGCCAGCAGCCAAGGTTCCAGGGTCAAGACCCAGTACTTC,CASSQGSRVKTQYF
-,once,TRBV5-1,TRBJ1-5,TGCGCCAGCAGCTTGAATCCCAACAATCAGCCCCAGCATTTT,CASSLNPNNQPQHF
-,-,TRBV28,TRBJ1-6,TGTGCCAGCAGTTTATTGGGGGAGGGGCCTAATTCACCCCTCCACTTT,CASSLLGEGPNSPLHF
TRBD2,-,TRBV7-2,TRBJ2-4,TGTGCCAGCAGCTTAGGGTGGGGGAGGGCCCCCAAAAACATTCAGTACTTC,CASSLGWGRAPKNIQYF
TRBD1,-,TRBV19,TRBJ1-2,TGTGCCAGTAGTTTACAGGGGGCGCGTCCCTATGGCTACACCTTC,CASSLQGARPYGYTF
-,-,TRBV6-2/TRBV6-3,TRBJ2-1,TGTGCCAGCAGCTCAGCGGAAAGCTTCTACAATGAGCAGTTCTTC,CASSSAESFYNEQFF
TRBD2,-,TRBV9,TRBJ2-1,TGTGCCAGCAGCGTAGGTAGCGGGGGTAGCTCCTACAATGAGCAGTTCTTC,CASSVGSGGSSYNEQFF
-,once,TRBV7-3,TRBJ2-5,TGTGCCAGCAGCTTTTTAGGAAGAGGGGAGACCCAGTACTTC,CASSFLGRGETQYF
-,-,TRBV3-1/TRBV3-2,TRBJ1-2,TGTGCCAGCAGCCAAGGATACGGTAACTATGGCTACACCTTC,CASSQGYGNYGYTF
-,-,TRBV19,TRBJ1-6,TGTGCCAGTAACAGACAAAATTCACCCCTCCACTTT,CASNRQNSPLHF
-,-,TRBV11-2,TRBJ1-4,TGTGCCAGCAGCAATAGGGGCCAATCCTCAGCAAAACTGTTTTTT,CASSNRGQSSAKLFF
TRBD2,few,TRBV5-8,TRBJ2-1,TGTGCCAGCAGTTACGCAGCGGGGGGATACAATGAGCAGTTCTTC,CASSYAAGGYNEQFF
-,-,TRBV18,TRBJ1-5,TGTGCCAGCTCACAAGGGGTCGAGAGCAATCAGCCCCAGCATTTT,CASSQGVESNQPQHF
TRBD1,-,TRBV6-6,TRBJ1-1,TGTGCCAGCAGTCGCCGGGACAGGGGGCCAATTAACACTGAAGCTTTCTTT,CASSRRDRGPINTEAFF
-,-,TRBV5-1,TRBJ1-1,TGCGCCAGCAGCTCCAATGCCGGACAGAGGGAAAACACTGAAGCTTTCTTT,CASSSNAGQRENTEAFF